The 22 T cell receptor beta chains listed next were all sequenced from one sample in a study of regulatory T cells in long-lasting Graves disease. Through Arm-PCR of CDR3 regions and iRepertoire HTBI primers, TCR beta libraries were built. TCRdb analysed the multiplex PCR reads with MiXCR anew, one entry per CDR3 protein. Of some 410,000 distinct CDR3 sequences in the sample, roughly 15% were seen once. Time point described: newly diagnosed GD, antithyroid drugs for less than 3 months. The TCR library was prepared using RNA isolated from PBMCs. In addition, the sample was reused for a study of T cells in Graves' hyperthyroidism and ophthalmopathy.

The specimen comprised peripheral blood mononuclear cells (PBMCs), sampled at new diagnosis, from a patient treated with antithyroid drugs. Receptor source: a woman younger than 45 with Graves disease.

With respect to this clonotype: One base separates it from a far larger clone, so it is likely a read error. The chain is built from TRBV6-2 or TRBV6-3 and TRBJ2-1, with TRBD2 as a possible D gene (6 bases). This CDR3 comprises 14 residues. Trimming took off 0 bases at V and 10 bases at J, with 13 bases between the two ends. From germline, CDR1 is MNHEY and CDR2 SVGEGT. In DNA, the CDR3 is TGTGCCAGCAGTTACTCGGGGGACTCCTACGAGCAGTTCTTC. Residues: CASSYSGDSYEQFF.

In this sample, this clonotype turned up many times. The chain combines TRBV7-3 with TRBJ2-5; TRBD2 matches at 9 bases. The V segment lost 5 bases and the J segment 5 bases; nucleotides outside the gene matches: 3. Germline V lookup: CDR1 SGHTA, CDR2 FQGTGA. The CDR3 is 13 amino acids. In nucleotides, the CDR3 is TGTGCCAGCAGCACCAGCGGGGGGGAGACCCAGTACTTC. Encoded protein: CASSTSGGETQYF.

This sequence joins TRBV13 and TRBJ2-1, with 7 positions matching TRBD2. CDR3 size: 17 residues. Germline CDR1 and CDR2: PRHDT and FYEKMQ (reference sequence). Trimming cost V 2 bases and J 1 base; bases outside gene matches: 8. The CDR3 region is CASSLWEGEGSYNEQFF. The CDR3 DNA reads TGTGCCAGCAGCTTATGGGAGGGAGAAGGTTCCTACAATGAGCAGTTCTTC.

This clonotype occurred many times. The chain uses TRBV2 and TRBJ2-7; D possibly corresponds to TRBD2 (6 bases). V was cut by 3 bases and J by 0 bases, with 6 bases left in between. CDR3 length equals 13 residues. In germline, CDR1 is SNHLY, CDR2 FYNNEI. In DNA form, the CDR3 reads TGTGCCAGCAGTGAGGACTACTCCTACGAGCAGTACTTC. This sequence encodes CASSEDYSYEQYF.

This sequence joins TRBV28 and TRBJ2-1, with 11 bases lining up with TRBD2. The CDR3 length is 16 residues. V dropped 3 bases and J dropped 5; count of bases not matched to a gene: 6. Germline V gives CDR1 MDHEN, CDR2 SYDVKM. The CDR3 nucleotides are TGTGCCAGCAGTTTTTCAGGGACTAGCGGTAACAATGAGCAGTTCTTC. Amino acid sequence: CASSFSGTSGNNEQFF.

This clonotype was detected many times. This chain uses TRBV2 with TRBJ2-5; D remains unclear. Germline V lookup: CDR1 SNHLY, CDR2 FYNNEI. CDR3 length: 16 residues. The V gene lost 6 bases and the J gene lost 2 bases, with 19 bases spanning the gap. The CDR3, as DNA: TGTGCCAGCAGATCCGGAAAGGCCGGTAAACAAGAGACCCAGTACTTC. As protein: CASRSGKAGKQETQYF.

The sample holds many counts of this clonotype. This chain connects TRBV6-1 to TRBJ2-1; 9 nucleotides match TRBD1. J gave up 5 bases and V 4 bases, and 6 bases lay outside the gene matches. The CDR3 is made up of 15 amino acids. Germline V lookup: CDR1 MNHNS, CDR2 SASEGT. CDR3 in amino acids: CASSVDRGVHNEQFF. The CDR3 DNA reads as TGTGCCAGCAGTGTGGACAGGGGAGTGCACAATGAGCAGTTCTTC.

This clonotype was found many times. This chain connects TRBV12-3 or TRBV12-4 to TRBJ2-7, with 7 bases aligning to TRBD1. The junction had 5 bases not matched to a gene; V was cut back by 3 bases and J by 3 bases. There are 14 residues in the CDR3. CDR3: CASSLGTVIYEQYF. DNA of the CDR3: TGTGCCAGCAGTTTGGGGACAGTCATCTACGAGCAGTACTTC.

The rearrangement joins TRBV27 to TRBJ1-2; D may be TRBD1 (5 bases). Looked up from germline, CDR1 is MNHEY and CDR2 is SMNVEV (reference sequence). This CDR3 region has 15 residues. V gave up 4 bases and J gave up 5 bases, with 17 bases separating them. The CDR3: CASSSGPDTSYGYTF. The CDR3 DNA follows: TGTGCCAGCAGTTCGGGACCGGACACTTCGTATGGCTACACCTTC.

This clonotype was seen ten or more times. The V gene is TRBV5-1, the J gene TRBJ2-1; TRBD2 matches 8 bases. The CDR3 loop spans 16 amino acids. Germline trimming cut 5 bases from V and 1 base from J; bases unmatched to any gene: 8. CDR1 and CDR2 from the germline V gene are SGHRS and YFSETQ. The CDR3 DNA follows: TGCGCCAGCAGTTTGAGGCTAGCGGGTTCCTACAATGAGCAGTTCTTC. It codes for CASSLRLAGSYNEQFF.

This clonotype was counted ten times or more. The chain is built from TRBV7-8 and TRBJ2-5, with TRBD2 identical over 9 bases. The germline V gene has CDR1 SGHVS and CDR2 FQNEAQ. The J segment lost 4 bases and the V segment lost 1 base, leaving 4 bases of the junction unmatched. The CDR3 has 15 residues. CDR3 sequence: CASSLGLAGAETQYF. DNA of the CDR3: TGTGCCAGCAGCTTAGGTTTAGCGGGGGCAGAGACCCAGTACTTC. The full variable domain, completed using reference TRBV7-8 and TRBJ2-5, is GAGVSQSPRYKVAKRGQDVALRCDPISGHVSLFWYQQALGQGPEFLTYFQNEAQLDKSGLPSDRFFAERPEGSVSTLKIQRTQQEDSAVYLCASSLGLAGAETQYFGPGTRLLVL.

This clonotype was seen many times. This chain joins TRBV20-1 and TRBJ2-3; D is tentatively TRBD1 or TRBD2 (5 bases each). Between the trimmed V and J ends, which lost 6 bases and 0 bases, there was a span of 16 bases. CDR1 and CDR2 (germline): DFQATT, SNEGSKA (reference sequence). The CDR3 has 15 amino acids. This CDR3 reads CSATGTAHSTDTQYF. The CDR3 DNA reads as TGCAGTGCCACTGGGACGGCCCATAGCACAGATACGCAGTATTTT.

This clonotype was counted many times. The chain recombines TRBV10-3 with TRBJ1-5; D is unresolved. The length of the CDR3 is 14 residues. V was trimmed by 2 bases and J by 1 base, leaving 6 bases between them. In germline, CDR1 is ENHRY, CDR2 SYGVKD. CDR3 nucleotides: TGTGCCATCAGTGAGAATGGGAGCAATCAGCCCCAGCATTTT. Translation gives CAISENGSNQPQHF.

This sequence joins TRBV29-1 and TRBJ1-1; weak D call: TRBD1 (5 bases). The germline V and J ends were trimmed by 6 bases and 2 bases, with 13 bases remaining between them. The CDR3 has 13 residues. Germline CDR1 SQVTM, CDR2 ANQGSEA. Here the CDR3 DNA reads TGCAGCGTAGGGCGGGGGAGCAACACTGAAGCTTTCTTT. Protein product: CSVGRGSNTEAFF.

This clonotype was counted at least ten times. One end of the junction fails to match germline, which may point to a read error. This chain joins TRBV28 and TRBJ2-3, with 7 bases that match TRBD2. Germline V gene data show CDR1 as MDHEN and CDR2 as SYDVKM. The CDR3 totals 13 residues. The CDR3 spells CATTGTITHTQYF. DNA of the CDR3: TGTGCCACTACCGGGACTATCACACATACGCAGTATTTT.

The chain is built from TRBV14 and TRBJ2-7; D is perhaps TRBD2 (6 bases). The germline gives CDR1 SGHDN, CDR2 FVKESK. V gave up 5 bases and J gave up 4 bases, with 21 bases separating them. The CDR3 loop spans 16 amino acids. CDR3: CASSARWRESAYEQYF. The CDR3 DNA follows: TGTGCCAGCAGCGCAAGGTGGAGGGAATCGGCGTACGAGCAGTACTTC. The whole variable domain, remainder taken from reference TRBV14 and TRBJ2-7, is EAGVTQFPSHSVIEKGQTVTLRCDPISGHDNLYWYRRVMGKEIKFLLHFVKESKQDESGMPNNRFLAERTGGTYSTLKVQPAELEDSGVYFCASSARWRESAYEQYFGPGTRLTVT.

In its sample, this clonotype was seen many times. The V call is TRBV7-6, the J call TRBJ2-1; 7 bases are shared with TRBD1. Germline V CDR1 and CDR2: SGHVS, FNYEAQ. The J segment lost 6 bases and the V segment lost 4 bases, leaving 3 bases of the junction unmatched. The CDR3 has 13 residues. The CDR3 DNA is TGTGCCAGCAGCTCGACAGGGTTCAATGAGCAGTTCTTC. It translates to CASSSTGFNEQFF.

The chain joins TRBV7-2 to TRBJ2-3; 12 nucleotides match TRBD2. CDR3 length equals 15 residues. Germline V gives CDR1 SGHTA, CDR2 FQGNSA. V lost 8 bases, J lost 2 bases, and 5 bases stayed unmatched. The CDR3 loop is CASGRTSGNTDTQYF. CDR3 DNA sequence: TGTGCCAGCGGCAGGACTAGCGGGAACACAGATACGCAGTATTTT.

This clonotype was counted a few times. The gene calls are TRBV7-9 and TRBJ1-1; 9 bases match TRBD1. The CDR3 has 15 residues. After removal of 5 bases from V and 7 bases from J, the junction contained 11 bases not matched to a gene. Per the germline V gene, CDR1 is SEHNR and CDR2 is FQNEAQ (reference sequence). The CDR3 nucleotides read TGTGCCAGCAGCCTCGTACCGGGACAGGGATATGAAGCTTTCTTT. Its protein is CASSLVPGQGYEAFF. The full variable domain, rest sourced from reference TRBV7-9 and TRBJ1-1, is DTGVSQNPRHKITKRGQNVTFRCDPISEHNRLYWYRQTLGQGPEFLTYFQNEAQLEKSRLLSDRFSAERPKGSFSTLEIQRTEQGDSAMYLCASSLVPGQGYEAFFGQGTRLTVV.

At least ten counts were recorded for this clonotype. The chain joins TRBV20-1 to TRBJ2-3, with a weak D call TRBD1 (6 bases). The ends were cut back, 8 bases at V and 0 bases at J, with 9 bases in the middle. CDR1 is DFQATT and CDR2 is SNEGSKA in the germline V gene (reference sequence). The CDR3 is 12 amino acids. CDR3 sequence: CSQGPSTDTQYF. In nucleotides, the CDR3 is TGCAGTCAGGGGCCTAGCACAGATACGCAGTATTTT.

This clonotype was recorded at least ten times. This chain joins TRBV20-1 and TRBJ1-4; tentatively, D is TRBD1 (5 bases). This CDR3 contains 14 residues. The germline gives CDR1 DFQATT, CDR2 SNEGSKA (reference sequence). The ends were cut back, 0 bases at V and 10 bases at J, with 15 bases in the middle. This chain's CDR3 is CSARERQGPGKLFF. CDR3 in DNA: TGCAGTGCTAGAGAGAGGCAGGGACCGGGAAAACTGTTTTTT.

This clonotype was observed a few times. This chain uses TRBV5-6 with TRBJ2-7; D gene unclear. Trimming shortened V by 4 bases and J by 2 bases, and 7 bases separated the two germline ends. This CDR3 is 12 amino acids long. Germline CDR1 and CDR2: SGHDT and YYEEEE. CDR3 loop: CASSEFPYEQYF. CDR3 nucleotide sequence: TGTGCCAGCAGCGAATTTCCCTACGAGCAGTACTTC.